This TCR beta chain was captured in a study of PD-L1 blockade in urothelial cancer. The overall study: Patients, treated from 2014 onward, received atezolizumab 1,200 mg intravenously every 3 weeks.

Indicated time point: pretreatment peripheral blood. There are 20 residues in the CDR3. Germline V gives CDR1 SGHTA, CDR2 FQGTGA. J gave up 0 bases and V 2 bases, and 9 bases lay outside the gene matches. Synthetic TCR analog templates were added to each PCR reaction. TCRdb keeps only in-frame clones here, not all; method: immunoSEQ multiplex PCR. The data hold approximately 67,000 clones, with around 86% observed a single time. This specimen consisted of PBMCs, obtained around atezolizumab (anti-PD-L1) treatment. The TCR sequence derives from a man aged 55 to 69 with urothelial cancer. The chain couples TRBV7-3 to TRBJ2-1, with 14 bases fitting TRBD2. CDR3 DNA sequence: TGTGCCAGCAGCTTAGCCCCCGGGACTAGCGGGGGAAGCTCCTACAATGAGCAGTTCTTC. As protein: CASSLAPGTSGGSSYNEQFF.